The T cell receptor (beta chain) described here comes from a study of blood T cell repertoires in COVID-19. Each participant's cohort was designated according to participant-reported clinical history. The CDR3 is 15 amino acids. The germline V gene encodes CDR1 SGHTS and CDR2 YDEGEE. Deletions cut 0 bases from V and 0 bases from J, with 10 bases between. Per the study methods: Estimated nucleated cell counts came from reference gene primer amplification. The method was immunoSEQ multiplex PCR; TCRdb's version includes in-frame clones alone and lacks a portion of them. V, J and clone size were drawn from that table, and D and trimming were deduced from the DNA. Among approximately 270,000 clones listed, roughly nine tenths were seen once.

The sequence was obtained from a human donor in a cohort exposed to, infected with or recovered from COVID-19 (not recorded which). The donor label of this sample is uncertain. The sequenced sample was PBMCs or T cells enriched from blood (not recorded which). This sequence joins TRBV5-8 and TRBJ2-7, with D maybe TRBD2 (7 bases). CDR3 loop: CASSLGEGVSYEQYF. In DNA, the CDR3 is TGTGCCAGCAGCTTGGGGGAGGGGGTCTCCTACGAGCAGTACTTC.